Following are 30 T cell receptor beta chains from one sample sequenced in a study of regulatory T cells. The PCR used 52 TRBV and 13 TRBJ primers. Produced via immunoSEQ multiplex PCR; TCRdb's table is partial and in-frame only. Here the sample spans 15,000 to 20,000 clones, about 92% being singletons. The material sequenced was CD8+ T cells sorted from blood. All receptors come from a person under 30 with CD3G deficiency.

The chain joins TRBV6-1 to TRBJ2-7; D is possibly TRBD2 (7 bases). CDR1 is MNHNS and CDR2 is SASEGT in the germline V gene. Trimming removed 5 bases at V and 3 bases at J, with 14 bases between. The CDR3 is 14 amino acids. This chain's CDR3 is CASSSPGGGYEQYF. The CDR3 coding sequence is TGTGCCAGCAGTTCCCCGGGGGGCGGCTACGAGCAGTACTTC.

The chain couples TRBV28 to TRBJ1-2, with no clear D. The CDR3 runs to 12 residues. V was shortened by 3 bases and J by 8 bases, with 10 bases between the two germline ends. CDR1 and CDR2 from the germline V gene are MDHEN and SYDVKM. CDR3 nucleotides: TGTGCCAGCAGTTTCCATTCCCACGGCTACACCTTC. It is translated as CASSFHSHGYTF.

The chain carries TRBV5-6 and TRBJ1-3; D remains unclear. The V gene lost 0 bases and the J gene lost 0 bases, with 13 bases spanning the gap. Germline values: CDR1 SGHDT, CDR2 YYEEEE. CDR3 length equals 17 residues. CDR3 sequence: CASSLGEQLFSGNTIYF. The DNA of the CDR3 is TGTGCCAGCAGCTTGGGGGAGCAGCTTTTCTCTGGAAACACCATATATTTT.

The genes are TRBV2 and TRBJ2-1, with 11 bases lining up with TRBD2. Germline assignment: CDR1 SNHLY and CDR2 FYNNEI. This CDR3 spans 15 amino acids. V gave up 6 bases and J gave up 7 bases; unmatched junction bases: 8. Written as DNA, the CDR3 is TGTGCCAGCAGAACGCTAGCGGGGGGCCCTAATGAGCAGTTCTTC. Translation gives CASRTLAGGPNEQFF.

The chain joins TRBV13 to TRBJ1-6; the D is unclear. The CDR3 extends over 12 amino acids. Trimming took 5 bases from V and 8 from J, leaving 7 bases between them. Germline V gene lookup returns CDR1 PRHDT and CDR2 FYEKMQ (reference sequence). Here the CDR3 reads CASSLTHSPLHF. The CDR3 coding sequence is TGTGCCAGCAGCCTGACCCATTCACCCCTCCACTTT.

The chain is built from TRBV12-5 and TRBJ1-4; 8 nucleotides line up with TRBD1. CDR3 length equals 19 residues. Germline lookup yields CDR1 LGHNT and CDR2 FRNRAP. With V trimmed by 0 bases and J by 0 bases, 9 bases remained unmatched. CDR3 in amino acids: CASGLVRGPWRSTNEKLFF. DNA for the CDR3: TGTGCTAGTGGTTTGGTCAGGGGGCCCTGGCGTTCAACTAATGAAAAACTGTTTTTT.

The genes are TRBV29-1 and TRBJ1-3, with D perhaps TRBD1 (5 bases). The CDR3 has 12 residues. Trimming shortened V by 7 bases and J by 9 bases, and 16 bases separated the two germline ends. CDR1 SQVTM and CDR2 ANQGSEA come from the germline V gene. CDR3 sequence reads: CSGGAFGGTIYF. The CDR3 nucleotides are TGCAGCGGTGGGGCATTTGGGGGCACCATATATTTT.

The chain joins TRBV19 to TRBJ1-2; D is unclear. V was shortened by 6 bases and J by 2 bases, with 10 bases between the two germline ends. Per germline, CDR1 LNHDA and CDR2 SQIVND (reference sequence). The CDR3 is made up of 13 amino acids. CDR3 nucleotides: TGTGCCAGTAGCCAAGGACGCAACTATGGCTACACCTTC. Amino acids: CASSQGRNYGYTF. Combining the CDR3 with reference TRBV19 and TRBJ1-2 gives the whole variable domain DGGITQSPKYLFRKEGQNVTLSCEQNLNHDAMYWYRQDPGQGLRLIYYSQIVNDFQKGDIAEGYSVSREKKESFPLTVTSAQKNPTAFYLCASSQGRNYGYTFGSGTRLTVV.

The V gene is TRBV4-1, the J gene TRBJ2-7; D is perhaps TRBD1 or TRBD2 (5 bases each). The CDR3 length is 15 residues. Trimming left V 1 base short and J 5 bases short, with 15 bases between. CDR1 is MGHRA and CDR2 is YSYEKL in the germline V gene. CDR3 nucleotides: TGCGCCAGCAGCCAAGGGGTTGGGGGTAGTAACGAGCAGTACTTC. Residues: CASSQGVGGSNEQYF.

The V and J genes are TRBV4-1 and TRBJ1-4, with a weak D call TRBD1 (6 bases). There are 17 residues in the CDR3. V lost 0 bases and J lost 4, with 15 bases in between. Germline values: CDR1 MGHRA, CDR2 YSYEKL. DNA of the CDR3: TGCGCCAGCAGCCAAGAAGTGAAGGGGGTCATTAATGAAAAACTGTTTTTT. Residues: CASSQEVKGVINEKLFF.

This chain links TRBV9 with TRBJ2-2; 8 positions match TRBD1. The CDR3 is 17 residues long. Trimming took 3 bases from V and 0 from J; bases not matched to a gene: 7. Per germline, CDR1 SGDLS and CDR2 YYNGEE. The CDR3 bases are TGTGCCAGCAGCGCACCCTCGGGACAGGCGAACACCGGGGAGCTGTTTTTT. The encoded protein is CASSAPSGQANTGELFF.

Only one count was recorded for this clone. The chain combines TRBV6-1 with TRBJ2-5, with a weak D call TRBD1 (5 bases). The CDR3 has 14 amino acids. Germline CDR1 and CDR2: MNHNS and SASEGT. With 10 bases removed from V and 4 bases from J, the gap between germline ends came to 19 bases. The CDR3 loop is CATKGYRTRETQYF. CDR3 DNA: TGTGCCACAAAGGGGTACAGAACGAGAGAGACCCAGTACTTC.

The rearrangement joins TRBV4-1 to TRBJ2-5, with D possibly being TRBD2 (5 bases). Deletions cut 0 bases from V and 7 bases from J, with 18 bases between. Germline-derived CDR1 and CDR2 are MGHRA and YSYEKL. The CDR3 runs to 16 residues. The CDR3 sequence: CASSQDGLALEGTQYF. CDR3 bases: TGCGCCAGCAGCCAAGATGGTCTAGCCCTAGAGGGGACCCAGTACTTC.

The gene calls are TRBV6-6 and TRBJ1-1; D not resolved. This CDR3 is built from 13 residues. V lost 7 bases to trimming and J lost 4 bases, with 13 bases between them. CDR1 MNHNY and CDR2 SVGAGI come from the germline V gene (reference sequence). The CDR3 reads CASKIRRLTEAFF. CDR3 DNA sequence: TGTGCCAGCAAGATCCGACGGCTCACTGAAGCTTTCTTT.

This sequence joins TRBV7-2 and TRBJ2-3; D is ambiguous. Germline V gene lookup returns CDR1 SGHTA and CDR2 FQGNSA. Between the trimmed V and J ends, which lost 2 bases and 4 bases, there was a span of 7 bases. This CDR3 contains 13 residues. Here the CDR3 reads CASSLSFSDTQYF. The CDR3, as DNA: TGTGCCAGCAGCTTAAGTTTCTCAGATACGCAGTATTTT.

The J gene is TRBJ1-4, the V gene TRBV2; D is uncertain. The CDR3 is 11 amino acids. CDR1 and CDR2 (germline): SNHLY, FYNNEI. V shed 0 bases and J shed 9 bases, with 2 bases lying between them. The chain's CDR3 is CASSEAQKLFF. The CDR3 DNA reads TGTGCCAGCAGTGAAGCACAAAAACTGTTTTTT.

The chain employs TRBV10-3 and TRBJ1-1; D is unclear. Germline V lookup: CDR1 ENHRY, CDR2 SYGVKD. The V end lost 0 bases, the J end lost 7 bases, and 12 bases lay between the germline ends. This CDR3 region has 14 residues. In DNA, the CDR3 is TGTGCCATCAGTGAGTCGGAGGGCATCGGTGAAGCTTTCTTT. Translated, it gives CAISESEGIGEAFF.

The rearrangement uses TRBV19 and TRBJ1-3; 7 nucleotides align to TRBD1. This CDR3 is built from 14 residues. J gave up 4 bases and V 6 bases, and 6 bases lay outside the gene matches. Germline V gene data show CDR1 as LNHDA and CDR2 as SQIVND (reference sequence). The CDR3 sequence is CASRNPTGGNTIYF. CDR3 in DNA: TGTGCCAGTAGAAATCCGACAGGGGGAAACACCATATATTTT. Using reference TRBV19 and TRBJ1-3 for the parts outside the CDR3, the full variable domain is DGGITQSPKYLFRKEGQNVTLSCEQNLNHDAMYWYRQDPGQGLRLIYYSQIVNDFQKGDIAEGYSVSREKKESFPLTVTSAQKNPTAFYLCASRNPTGGNTIYFGEGSWLTVV.

The gene calls are TRBV7-8 and TRBJ2-1, with 8 bases fitting TRBD2. Germline assignment: CDR1 SGHVS and CDR2 FQNEAQ. J lost 9 bases, V lost 5 bases, and 3 bases had no gene match. There are 12 residues in the CDR3. The CDR3 reads CASSPRGGEQFF. In DNA form, the CDR3 reads TGTGCCAGCAGCCCACGGGGGGGTGAGCAGTTCTTC.

The chain has TRBV27 and TRBJ1-2; a weak D match, TRBD1 (6 bases). Germline-derived CDR1 and CDR2 are MNHEY and SMNVEV (reference sequence). The V and J ends lost 1 base and 7 bases respectively, with 16 bases between them. CDR3 size: 15 residues. For the CDR3, the DNA is TGTGCCAGCAGTTTATGGACGGACAGACGAGGTGGCTACACCTTC. Protein: CASSLWTDRRGGYTF.

This clone was counted a single time. The V gene is TRBV7-9, the J gene TRBJ2-2, with D possibly matching TRBD1 (6 bases). Looked up from germline, CDR1 is SEHNR and CDR2 is FQNEAQ (reference sequence). The CDR3 loop spans 14 amino acids. V was cut by 4 bases and J by 6 bases, with 12 bases left in between. This CDR3 is CASSSQQGAGELFF. DNA of the CDR3: TGTGCCAGCAGCTCCCAACAGGGAGCCGGGGAGCTGTTTTTT.

The CDR3 reads CASRTGGLNTIYF. CDR3 nucleotides: TGTGCCAGCAGAACAGGGGGTCTAAACACCATATATTTT. J is TRBJ1-3 and V is TRBV7-6; 8 bases line up with TRBD1. J was trimmed by 6 bases and V by 6 bases; bases with no gene match: 4. Germline assignment: CDR1 SGHVS and CDR2 FNYEAQ. The CDR3 is made up of 13 amino acids.

This chain uses TRBV21-1 with TRBJ2-7. TRBV21-1 is a pseudogene. This CDR3 contains 18 residues. This CDR3 reads CASSKGQAGRPTRNEQYV. For the CDR3, the DNA is TGTGCCAGCAGCAAAGGACAGGCGGGGCGCCCCACGCGCAACGAGCAGTACGTC.

V and J are TRBV19 and TRBJ1-1; D uncertain. V lost 7 bases, J lost 5 bases, and 14 bases lay in between. The CDR3 consists of 13 residues. Germline V gives CDR1 LNHDA, CDR2 SQIVND (reference sequence). The CDR3 loop is CASTNSLRTEAFF. DNA of the CDR3: TGTGCCAGTACGAACAGTTTGAGAACTGAAGCTTTCTTT.

The rearrangement uses TRBV19 and TRBJ1-4; D gene ambiguous. CDR3 length equals 17 residues. V was cut by 1 base and J by 2 bases, with 14 bases left in between. Germline CDR1 and CDR2: LNHDA and SQIVND (reference sequence). The DNA of the CDR3 is TGTGCCAGTAGTATAGGTCCAGGCACCACCACTAATGAAAAACTGTTTTTT. Translated, it gives CASSIGPGTTTNEKLFF. The whole variable domain, filled in from reference TRBV19 and TRBJ1-4, reads DGGITQSPKYLFRKEGQNVTLSCEQNLNHDAMYWYRQDPGQGLRLIYYSQIVNDFQKGDIAEGYSVSREKKESFPLTVTSAQKNPTAFYLCASSIGPGTTTNEKLFFGSGTQLSVL.

V gene TRBV10-2 combines with J gene TRBJ2-1; TRBD2 matches 8 bases. J gave up 8 bases and V 11 bases, and 11 bases lay outside the gene matches. The germline CDR1 and CDR2 sequences are WSHSY and SAAADI. CDR3 length: 13 amino acids. The CDR3 coding sequence is TGCGCCTCTTTGGGACTAGAGCACTATGAGCAGTTCTTC. Translation gives CASLGLEHYEQFF.

This chain connects TRBV14 to TRBJ1-2; TRBD1 is a possible D gene (5 bases). This CDR3 region has 14 residues. The V end was cut by 4 bases, the J end by 8 bases, with 17 bases between. Germline assignment: CDR1 SGHDN and CDR2 FVKESK. The CDR3 is CASSPMQGLYGYTF. The DNA of the CDR3 is TGTGCCAGCAGCCCAATGCAGGGTTTGTACGGCTACACCTTC.

The chain combines TRBV7-9 with TRBJ1-2, with 7 bases lining up with TRBD1. The CDR3 spans 15 residues. CDR1 SEHNR and CDR2 FQNEAQ come from the germline V gene (reference sequence). Trimming cost V 3 bases and J 7 bases; bases outside gene matches: 11. The CDR3 region has the DNA TGTGCCAGCAGCTTGGGCCTGACAGGGAACGCTGGCTACACCTTC. It encodes CASSLGLTGNAGYTF.

V and J are TRBV9 and TRBJ2-3; the match to TRBD2 covers 12 bases. This CDR3 region has 16 residues. CDR1 SGDLS and CDR2 YYNGEE come from the germline V gene. Trimming removed 0 bases from V and 3 bases from J; junction bases left unmatched: 2. CDR3 DNA: TGTGCCAGCAGCGTAGAACTAGCGGGGGGAACAGATACGCAGTATTTT. This encodes CASSVELAGGTDTQYF.

The chain links TRBV6-6 to TRBJ2-7; 7 bases are a match to TRBD1. CDR1 is MNHNY and CDR2 is SVGAGI in the germline V gene (reference sequence). This CDR3 comprises 13 residues. Trimming took 6 bases from V and 3 from J; bases not matched to a gene: 5. The CDR3 spells CASSPTGFYEQYF. The CDR3 nucleotides read TGTGCCAGCAGCCCGACAGGGTTCTACGAGCAGTACTTC.